Shown below are 18 T cell receptor beta chains from a single sample sequenced in a study of response to subunit inactivated influenza vaccine. TCRdb processed the RT-PCR reads anew with MiXCR; each CDR3 protein has one entry. The sample includes about half a million distinct CDR3 sequences, about a tenth seen only once; the top ten take about an eighth. Sample: PBMCs from blood, taken about 40 days after vaccination. Every receptor here comes from a man aged 50 or older who received an inactivated influenza vaccine.

This sequence joins TRBV20-1 and TRBJ2-5, with 14 bases that match TRBD2. The length of the CDR3 is 15 residues. The germline CDR1 and CDR2 sequences are DFQATT and SNEGSKA (reference sequence). V gave up 4 bases and J gave up 2 bases; unmatched junction bases: 3. CDR3 coding DNA: TGCAGTGCTACCGGACTAGCGGGAGGACAAGAGACCCAGTACTTC. Translated: CSATGLAGGQETQYF.

The CDR3 sequence is CSARDQRHSIIQPQHF. CDR3 nucleotide sequence: TGCAGTGCTAGAGATCAGCGCCACAGTATTATTCAGCCCCAGCATTTT. The rearrangement joins TRBV20-1 to TRBJ1-5; no firm D call. V lost 0 bases and J lost 6, with 18 bases in between. CDR3 length equals 16 residues. In germline, CDR1 is DFQATT, CDR2 SNEGSKA (reference sequence).

This clonotype was seen a few times. The genes are TRBV20-1 and TRBJ2-7, with TRBD2 as a possible D gene (6 bases). Germline V gives CDR1 DFQATT, CDR2 SNEGSKA (reference sequence). CDR3 length: 13 amino acids. V was clipped by 5 bases and J by 4 bases, with 15 bases between them. The CDR3 is CSAAGGKGYEQYF. The CDR3 nucleotides read TGCAGTGCTGCCGGAGGGAAAGGGTACGAGCAGTACTTC.

This clonotype was picked up a small number of times. The chain couples TRBV18 to TRBJ1-2; D is possibly TRBD1 (6 bases). The germline V gene has CDR1 KGHSH and CDR2 LQKENI. This CDR3 comprises 16 residues. V dropped 0 bases and J dropped 3 bases, with 14 bases sitting between them. As DNA, the CDR3 is TGTGCCAGCTCACCACCGCCCCGGGGGGCGGACTATGGCTACACCTTC. It specifies CASSPPPRGADYGYTF.

This clonotype was recorded a few times. The rearrangement uses TRBV7-2 and TRBJ1-2; D is possibly TRBD1 (6 bases). Looked up from germline, CDR1 is SGHTA and CDR2 is FQGNSA. The CDR3 is 14 residues long. Trimming left V 2 bases short and J 7 bases short, with 14 bases between. The CDR3 here is CASSLTQGRGGYTF. The CDR3 nucleotides are TGTGCCAGCAGCTTAACACAGGGAAGGGGTGGCTACACCTTC.

At least ten counts were recorded for this clonotype. The chain has TRBV15 and TRBJ1-3; D is unclear. Germline CDR1 reads LNHNV; CDR2 reads YYDKDF (reference sequence). The CDR3 sequence is 18 residues long. The V end lost 0 bases, the J end lost 0 bases, and 15 bases lay between the germline ends. Here the CDR3 DNA reads TGTGCCACCAGCAGAGATCGGGCAGGAGCGAGCTCTGGAAACACCATATATTTT. It translates to CATSRDRAGASSGNTIYF.

J is TRBJ2-3 and V is TRBV7-9, with TRBD2 as a possible D gene (6 bases). There are 15 residues in the CDR3. V shed 4 bases and J shed 1 base, with 12 bases lying between them. Germline V gene sequence: CDR1 SEHNR, CDR2 FQNEAQ (reference sequence). The CDR3 is CASSSMPGGTDTQYF. In DNA, the CDR3 is TGTGCCAGCAGCTCAATGCCGGGGGGCACAGATACGCAGTATTTT.

This clonotype was seen ten or more times. This chain uses TRBV20-1 with TRBJ2-3; D is possibly TRBD2 (6 bases). The ends were cut back, 3 bases at V and 8 bases at J, with 15 bases in the middle. The CDR3 is 13 residues long. Germline V gene data show CDR1 as DFQATT and CDR2 as SNEGSKA (reference sequence). The CDR3 region is CSASGSFIGTQYF. In DNA form, the CDR3 reads TGCAGTGCTAGCGGGAGTTTTATCGGTACGCAGTATTTT.

The chain is built from TRBV20-1 and TRBJ1-1; 7 nucleotides match TRBD1. CDR1 and CDR2 from the germline V gene are DFQATT and SNEGSKA (reference sequence). The CDR3 spans 12 residues. V lost 7 bases to trimming and J lost 3 bases; unmatched junction nucleotides: 5. CDR3 sequence (DNA): TGCAGTGGAACAGACAGGGACACTGAAGCTTTCTTT. Residues: CSGTDRDTEAFF.

This clonotype has ten or more counts. This chain connects TRBV12-3 or TRBV12-4 to TRBJ1-1; D unclear. This CDR3 contains 13 residues. Trimming took off 4 bases at V and 0 bases at J, with 6 bases between the two ends. CDR3 amino acids: CASSWRVNTEAFF. CDR3 coding DNA: TGTGCCAGCAGTTGGCGGGTGAACACTGAAGCTTTCTTT.

In this sample, this clonotype turned up a few times. The chain has TRBV3-1 and TRBJ2-7; 9 bases agree with TRBD1. CDR3 size: 14 residues. From germline, CDR1 is LGHDT and CDR2 YNNKEL (reference sequence). V lost 6 bases to trimming and J lost 2 bases; unmatched junction nucleotides: 5. The CDR3 DNA sequence: TGTGCCAGCAGACGGGACAGGGCAACCTACGAGCAGTACTTC. The encoded protein is CASRRDRATYEQYF.

The CDR3: CASSPTGNIDGYTF. The CDR3 nucleotides are TGTGCCAGCTCGCCGACAGGGAACATCGATGGCTACACCTTC. The rearrangement joins TRBV18 to TRBJ1-2; TRBD1 matches 7 bases. With V trimmed by 6 bases and J by 6 bases, 10 bases remained unmatched. The CDR3 runs 14 residues. In germline, CDR1 is KGHSH, CDR2 LQKENI.

The rearrangement links TRBV4-2 to TRBJ2-3, with unresolved D. The V end was cut by 1 base, the J end by 1 base, with 6 bases between. CDR1 LGHNA and CDR2 YNFKEQ come from the germline V gene. CDR3 length equals 14 residues. The CDR3 region is CASSQVIRTDTQYF. DNA of the CDR3: TGTGCCAGCAGCCAAGTTATACGCACAGATACGCAGTATTTT.

This clonotype was counted a few times. The chain employs TRBV7-2 and TRBJ2-3; 7 bases are a match to TRBD1. The CDR3 spans 14 residues. CDR1 SGHTA and CDR2 FQGNSA come from the germline V gene. J lost 4 bases, V lost 5 bases, and 6 bases had no gene match. This chain's CDR3 is CASSTDRVADTQYF. The CDR3 DNA follows: TGTGCCAGCAGCACCGACAGGGTCGCAGATACGCAGTATTTT.

This chain connects TRBV29-1 to TRBJ1-1; 7 bases fit TRBD1. Trimming at V came to 6 bases and at J to 2 bases, leaving 6 bases not matched to a gene. In germline, CDR1 is SQVTM, CDR2 ANQGSEA. The CDR3 consists of 13 residues. The chain's CDR3 is CSVAGGENTEAFF. CDR3 nucleotide sequence: TGCAGCGTAGCAGGGGGGGAAAACACTGAAGCTTTCTTT. Full variable domain (outside the CDR3, taken from reference TRBV29-1 and TRBJ1-1): SAVISQKPSRDICQRGTSLTIQCQVDSQVTMMFWYRQQPGQSLTLIATANQGSEATYESGFVIDKFPISRPNLTFSTLTVSNMSPEDSSIYLCSVAGGENTEAFFGQGTRLTVV.

This clonotype was observed at least ten times. This rearrangement joins TRBV12-3 or TRBV12-4 to TRBJ2-7; 9 bases match TRBD2. Trimming took 3 bases from V and 7 from J; bases not matched to a gene: 4. The CDR3 covers 13 residues. For the CDR3, the DNA is TGTGCCAGCAGTTTCGGACTAGCGAAAGAGCAGTACTTC. Translated, it gives CASSFGLAKEQYF.

This clonotype was detected a few times. This chain uses TRBV28 with TRBJ2-2, with 11 nucleotides matching TRBD2. Germline V gene data show CDR1 as MDHEN and CDR2 as SYDVKM. This CDR3 is 18 amino acids long. With 2 bases clipped from V and 5 bases from J, the junction kept 10 bases outside the gene matches. The DNA for the CDR3 is TGTGCCAGCAGTTTAGGAATGAGACTAGCGGGGCGGACCGGGGAGCTGTTTTTT. Encoded protein: CASSLGMRLAGRTGELFF.

This clonotype occurred a few times. The V call is TRBV5-1, the J call TRBJ2-5; a weak D match, TRBD2 (6 bases). V was trimmed by 0 bases and J by 3 bases, leaving 12 bases between them. The CDR3 contains 15 residues. Germline values: CDR1 SGHRS, CDR2 YFSETQ. CDR3 region: CASSLDPGVEETQYF. For the CDR3, the DNA is TGCGCCAGCAGCTTGGACCCGGGAGTGGAAGAGACCCAGTACTTC.